The following is a T cell receptor beta chain sequence with its context. Germline V gene lookup returns CDR1 MGHRA and CDR2 YSYEKL. This CDR3 spans 16 amino acids. V was pared by 4 bases and J by 5 bases, with 11 bases of the junction left unmatched. Some clones are missing from TCRdb's copy, which holds only in-frame ones; the method was immunoSEQ multiplex PCR. The sample consists of approximately 7,000 clones, just under 90% of them appearing once. The data were taken from a study of T cell clonotyping in hematopoietic cell transplantation. The V gene is TRBV4-1, the J gene TRBJ2-3, with 8 positions matching TRBD1. This sequence originates from a male patient aged 45-59 years who had an allogeneic stem cell transplant from a related donor, so the T cells may come from the graft donor. Some clones in this sample may be carry-over from other donors' samples. The sample in question was PBMCs, obtained 100 days after allogeneic stem cell transplant. The CDR3 spells CASSLGRGRGVDTQYF. The CDR3 DNA reads as TGCGCCAGCAGCCTTGGCAGGGGGCGCGGTGTAGATACGCAGTATTTT.